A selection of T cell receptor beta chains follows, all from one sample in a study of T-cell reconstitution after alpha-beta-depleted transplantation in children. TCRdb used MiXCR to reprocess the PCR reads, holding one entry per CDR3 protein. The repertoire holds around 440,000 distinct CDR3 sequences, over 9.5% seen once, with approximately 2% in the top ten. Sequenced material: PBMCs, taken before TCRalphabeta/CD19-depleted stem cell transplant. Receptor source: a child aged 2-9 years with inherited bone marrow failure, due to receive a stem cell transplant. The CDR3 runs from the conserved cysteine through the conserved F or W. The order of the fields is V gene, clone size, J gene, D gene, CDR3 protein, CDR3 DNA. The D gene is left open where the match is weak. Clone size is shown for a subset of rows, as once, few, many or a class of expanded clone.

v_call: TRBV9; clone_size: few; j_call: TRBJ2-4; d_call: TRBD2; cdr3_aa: CASSPRTSGVPAKNIQYF; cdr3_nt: TGTGCCAGCAGCCCTAGGACTAGCGGGGTACCAGCCAAAAACATTCAGTACTTC
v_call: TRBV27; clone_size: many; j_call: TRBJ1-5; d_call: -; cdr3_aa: CASSLAGTSNQPQHF; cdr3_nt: TGTGCCAGCAGTTTAGCTGGGACTTCTAATCAGCCCCAGCATTTT
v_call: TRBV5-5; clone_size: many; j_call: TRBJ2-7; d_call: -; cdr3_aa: CASSFYPGYEQYF; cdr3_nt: TGTGCCAGCAGCTTCTACCCCGGGTACGAGCAGTACTTC
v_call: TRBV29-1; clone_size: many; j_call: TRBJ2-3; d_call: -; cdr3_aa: CSVRDTQYF; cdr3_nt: TGCAGCGTGAGGGATACGCAGTATTTT
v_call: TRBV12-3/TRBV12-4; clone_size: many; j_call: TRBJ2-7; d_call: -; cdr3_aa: CASSLSGFNEQYF; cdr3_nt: TGTGCCAGCAGTTTATCGGGGTTCAACGAGCAGTACTTC
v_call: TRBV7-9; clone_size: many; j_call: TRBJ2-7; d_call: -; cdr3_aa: CASSLARGTYEQYF; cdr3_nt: TGTGCCAGCAGCTTAGCCCGGGGGACCTACGAGCAGTACTTC
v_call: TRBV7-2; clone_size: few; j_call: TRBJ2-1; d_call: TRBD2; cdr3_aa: CASSVTSGRHNEQFF; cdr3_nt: TGTGCCAGCAGCGTTACTAGCGGGAGACACAATGAGCAGTTCTTC
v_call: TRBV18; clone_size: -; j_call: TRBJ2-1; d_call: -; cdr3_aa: CASSPLNHNEQFF; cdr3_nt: TGTGCCAGCTCACCCCTTAATCACAATGAGCAGTTCTTC
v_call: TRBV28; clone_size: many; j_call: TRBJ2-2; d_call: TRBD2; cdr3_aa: CASTDDQSGRGGELFF; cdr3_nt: TGTGCCAGCACCGACGATCAAAGCGGGAGAGGAGGGGAGCTGTTTTTT
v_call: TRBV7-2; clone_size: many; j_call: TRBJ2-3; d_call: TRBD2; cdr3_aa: CASSTTSGPYTDTQYF; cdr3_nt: TGTGCCAGCAGCACCACTAGCGGACCCTACACAGATACGCAGTATTTT
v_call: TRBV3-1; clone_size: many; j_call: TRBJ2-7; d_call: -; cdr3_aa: CASSLSVHEQYF; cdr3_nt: TGTGCCAGCAGCCTAAGCGTCCACGAGCAGTACTTC
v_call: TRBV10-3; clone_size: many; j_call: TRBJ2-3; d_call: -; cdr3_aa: CAISEPGRGGTDTQYF; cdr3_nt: TGTGCCATCAGTGAGCCGGGGAGGGGGGGCACAGATACGCAGTATTTT
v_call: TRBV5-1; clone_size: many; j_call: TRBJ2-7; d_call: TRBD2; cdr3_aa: CASSLGGTSGTSYEQYF; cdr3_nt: TGCGCCAGCAGCTTGGGAGGGACTAGCGGGACGTCCTACGAGCAGTACTTC
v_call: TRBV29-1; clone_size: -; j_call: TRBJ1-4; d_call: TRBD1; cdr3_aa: CSAAGTANEKLFF; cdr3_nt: TGCAGCGCGGCCGGGACAGCTAATGAAAAACTGTTTTTT
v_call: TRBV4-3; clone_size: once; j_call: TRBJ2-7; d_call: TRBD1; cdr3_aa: CASSQETGCYEQYF; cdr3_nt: TGCGCCAGCAGCCAAGAGACAGGGTGTTACGAGCAGTACTTC
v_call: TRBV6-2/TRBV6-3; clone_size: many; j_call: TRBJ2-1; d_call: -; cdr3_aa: CASSYLTSHEQFF; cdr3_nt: TGTGCCAGCAGTTACCTGACTAGTCATGAGCAGTTCTTC
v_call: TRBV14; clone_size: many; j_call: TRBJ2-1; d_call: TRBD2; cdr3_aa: CASSPRGAGGPSYNEQFF; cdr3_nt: TGTGCCAGCAGCCCCCGGGGAGCGGGAGGGCCGTCCTACAATGAGCAGTTCTTC
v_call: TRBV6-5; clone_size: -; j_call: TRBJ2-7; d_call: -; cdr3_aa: CTSSSVDEQYF; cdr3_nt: TGTACCAGCAGTTCAGTGGACGAGCAGTACTTC
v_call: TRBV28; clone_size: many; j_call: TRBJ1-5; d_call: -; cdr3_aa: CAIERGYSNQPQHF; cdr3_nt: TGTGCCATTGAACGGGGATATAGCAATCAGCCCCAGCATTTT
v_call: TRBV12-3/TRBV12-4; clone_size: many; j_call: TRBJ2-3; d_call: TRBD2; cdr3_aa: CASSPSQRESTDTQYF; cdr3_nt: TGTGCCAGCAGCCCCTCCCAGCGGGAGAGCACAGATACGCAGTATTTT
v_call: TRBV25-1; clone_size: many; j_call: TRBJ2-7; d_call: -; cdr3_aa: CASSDPAETYEQYF; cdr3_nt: TGTGCCAGCAGTGACCCGGCTGAGACCTACGAGCAGTACTTC
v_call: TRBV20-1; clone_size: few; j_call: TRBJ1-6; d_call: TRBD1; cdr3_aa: CSARESTGTAHNSPLHF; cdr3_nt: TGCAGTGCTAGGGAGAGTACCGGGACAGCCCATAATTCACCCCTCCACTTT
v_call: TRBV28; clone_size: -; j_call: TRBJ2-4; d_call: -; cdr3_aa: CASSSRLRNIQYF; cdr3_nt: TGTGCCAGCAGTTCGCGGCTTAGAAACATTCAGTACTTC
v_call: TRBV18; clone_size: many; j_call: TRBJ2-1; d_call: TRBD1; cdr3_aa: CASSPGGTGANEQFF; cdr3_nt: TGTGCCAGCTCACCAGGAGGGACAGGGGCTAATGAGCAGTTCTTC
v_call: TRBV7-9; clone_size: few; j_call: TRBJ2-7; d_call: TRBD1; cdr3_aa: CASSPRTGVHEQYF; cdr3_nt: TGTGCCAGCAGCCCCAGAACAGGGGTCCACGAGCAGTACTTC
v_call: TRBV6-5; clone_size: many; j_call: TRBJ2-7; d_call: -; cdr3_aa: CASSYTAAAYEQYF; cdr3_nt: TGTGCCAGCAGTTACACCGCCGCCGCCTACGAGCAGTACTTC
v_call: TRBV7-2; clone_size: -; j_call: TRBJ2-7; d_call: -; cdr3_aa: CASSWGAVASYEQYF; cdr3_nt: TGTGCCAGCAGCTGGGGCGCGGTTGCCTCCTACGAGCAGTACTTC
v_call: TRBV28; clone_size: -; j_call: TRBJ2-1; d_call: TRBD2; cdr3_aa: CASSLSAGVFPYNEQFF; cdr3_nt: TGTGCCAGCAGTTTATCAGCGGGAGTATTTCCCTACAATGAGCAGTTCTTC
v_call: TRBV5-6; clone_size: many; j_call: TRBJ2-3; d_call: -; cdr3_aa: CASSSMTVADTQYF; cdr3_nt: TGTGCCAGCAGCTCGATGACAGTGGCAGATACGCAGTATTTT
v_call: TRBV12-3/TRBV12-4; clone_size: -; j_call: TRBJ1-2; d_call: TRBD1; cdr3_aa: CASRGEGQVHGYTF; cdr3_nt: TGTGCCAGCAGGGGAGAGGGACAGGTCCATGGCTACACCTTC